This record covers a single TCR beta chain. What it recognizes is unknown. No cell sorting was done before RNA was extracted from the tissue. Germline V gives CDR1 MNHEY, CDR2 SVGAGI. Deletions cut 11 bases from V and 5 bases from J, with 31 bases between. This CDR3 is built from 18 residues. This entry belongs to a study of tumor and adjacent non-tumor tissue in lung cancer. Study overall: The patients, 10 men and about 5 women, were roughly 30 to 80 with stage I to III disease.

General study results and limits: In normal lung, the top 100 clones were significantly more dominant than in tumor.

The library came from three nested PCR rounds adapted from ARM-PCR protocols. MiXCR was run by TCRdb on the multiplex PCR reads, yielding one entry per CDR3 protein. Seen here are approximately 76,000 distinct CDR3 sequences, roughly 75% observed once, and the top ten hold over 10%. The receptor comes from a woman aged 70-85 years with non-small cell lung cancer. This chain uses TRBV6-5 with TRBJ2-4; D is tentatively TRBD1 or TRBD2 (5 bases each). The sequencing sample was made of lung tumor tissue. The CDR3 protein is CACGVGLTSVGDQNIQYF. The CDR3 nucleotides read TGTGCCTGCGGAGTCGGACTTACTTCCGTGGGGGATCAAAACATTCAGTACTTC.